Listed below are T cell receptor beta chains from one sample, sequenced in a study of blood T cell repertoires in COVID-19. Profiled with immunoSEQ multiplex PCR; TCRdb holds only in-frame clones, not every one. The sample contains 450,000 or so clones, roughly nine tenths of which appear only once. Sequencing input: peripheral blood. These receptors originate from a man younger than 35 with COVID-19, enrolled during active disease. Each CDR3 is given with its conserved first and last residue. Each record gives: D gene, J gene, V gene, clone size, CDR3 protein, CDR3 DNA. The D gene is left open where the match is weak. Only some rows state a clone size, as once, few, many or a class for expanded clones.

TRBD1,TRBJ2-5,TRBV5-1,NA,CASSERPRDRRETQYF,TGCGCCAGCAGCGAACGTCCCCGGGACAGGAGAGAGACCCAGTACTTC
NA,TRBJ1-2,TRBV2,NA,CASSEGQRGYYGYTF,TGTGCCAGCAGTGAAGGGCAGAGAGGGTACTATGGCTACACCTTC
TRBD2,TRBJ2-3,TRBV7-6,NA,CASSLVLAGGLTDTQYF,TGTGCCAGCAGCTTAGTACTAGCGGGGGGGCTAACAGATACGCAGTATTTT
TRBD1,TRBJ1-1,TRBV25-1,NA,CASSDRGLSEAFF,TGTGCCAGCTCGGACAGGGGGCTCTCTGAAGCTTTCTTT
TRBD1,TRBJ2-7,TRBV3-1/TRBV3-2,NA,CASSPQGKVFYEQYF,TGTGCCAGCAGCCCACAGGGGAAGGTCTTCTACGAGCAGTACTTC
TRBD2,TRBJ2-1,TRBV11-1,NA,CASSLGTSGNNEQFF,TGTGCCAGCAGCTTAGGAACTAGCGGGAACAATGAGCAGTTCTTC
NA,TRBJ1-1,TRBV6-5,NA,CASSSITGMNTEAFF,TGTGCCAGCAGTTCCATTACAGGGATGAACACTGAAGCTTTCTTT
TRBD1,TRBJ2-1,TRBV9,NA,CASSDRDREDNEQFF,TGTGCCAGCAGTGACCGGGACAGGGAGGACAATGAGCAGTTCTTC
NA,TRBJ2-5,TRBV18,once,CASSRSPQGQETQYF,TGTGCCAGCTCACGAAGTCCCCAGGGTCAGGAGACCCAGTACTTC
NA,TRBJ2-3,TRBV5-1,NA,CASSPSRGDTQYF,TGCGCCAGCAGCCCATCGCGGGGAGATACGCAGTATTTT
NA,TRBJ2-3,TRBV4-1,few,CASSQDSFASETSDTQYF,TGCGCCAGCAGCCAAGATAGTTTCGCTAGCGAAACCTCAGATACGCAGTATTTT
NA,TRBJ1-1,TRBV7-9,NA,CASSPPGTEAFF,TGTGCCAGCAGCCCCCCCGGGACTGAAGCTTTCTTT
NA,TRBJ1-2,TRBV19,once,CASSIVGASYGYTF,TGTGCCAGTAGTATAGTGGGAGCTTCCTATGGCTACACCTTC
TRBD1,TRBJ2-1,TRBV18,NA,CASSPQGAREQFF,TGTGCCAGCTCACCCCAGGGGGCGCGTGAGCAGTTCTTC
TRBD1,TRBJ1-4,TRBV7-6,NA,CASSLNRGGEKLFF,TGTGCCAGCAGCTTGAACAGGGGCGGCGAAAAACTGTTTTTT
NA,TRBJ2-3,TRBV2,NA,CASDLSGVGDTQYF,TGTGCCAGCGATTTGTCGGGAGTTGGAGATACGCAGTATTTT
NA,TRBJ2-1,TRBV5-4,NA,CASSLWRAGFYEQFF,TGTGCCAGCAGCTTGTGGAGGGCCGGTTTCTATGAGCAGTTCTTC
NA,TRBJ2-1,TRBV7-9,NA,CASSFLPAIHHEQFF,TGTGCCAGCAGCTTTCTACCAGCGATTCACCATGAGCAGTTCTTC
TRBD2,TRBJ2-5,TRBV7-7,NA,CASSFTREGPGTQYF,TGTGCTAGCAGCTTTACCCGGGAGGGCCCGGGGACCCAGTACTTC
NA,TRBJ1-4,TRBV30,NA,CACKKWRGKLFF,TGTGCCTGCAAGAAGTGGAGGGGAAAACTGTTTTTT
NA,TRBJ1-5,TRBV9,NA,CASSVGAGEHQPQHF,TGTGCCAGCAGCGTAGGGGCGGGGGAGCATCAGCCCCAGCATTTT
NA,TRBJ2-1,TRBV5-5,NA,CASSPGRDQRRSYNEQFF,TGTGCCAGCAGCCCCGGGCGGGACCAACGCCGCTCCTACAATGAGCAGTTCTTC
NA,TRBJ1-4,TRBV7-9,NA,CASSFEGRSEKLFF,TGTGCCAGCAGCTTTGAGGGAAGGAGTGAAAAACTGTTTTTT
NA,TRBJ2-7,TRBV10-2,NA,CASSAGYEQYF,TGCGCCAGCAGTGCAGGCTACGAGCAGTACTTC
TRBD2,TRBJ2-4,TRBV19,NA,CASSISGGAKNIQYF,TGTGCCAGTAGTATAAGCGGGGGGGCCAAAAACATTCAGTACTTC
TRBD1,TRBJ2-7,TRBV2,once,CASRDRTYEQYF,TGTGCCAGCAGGGACAGGACCTACGAGCAGTACTTC
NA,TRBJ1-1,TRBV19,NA,CASSAPQINTEAFF,TGTGCCAGTAGTGCACCACAGATTAACACTGAAGCTTTCTTT
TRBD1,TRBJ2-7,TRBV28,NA,CASSPPGQNYEQYF,TGTGCCAGCAGTCCACCGGGACAGAATTACGAGCAGTACTTC
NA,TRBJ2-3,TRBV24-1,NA,CATRPPVGDTQYF,TGTGCCACCAGACCACCCGTCGGGGATACGCAGTATTTT
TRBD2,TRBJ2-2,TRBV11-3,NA,CASSHALTSDHTGELFF,TGTGCCAGCAGCCACGCCCTGACTAGCGACCACACCGGGGAGCTGTTTTTT
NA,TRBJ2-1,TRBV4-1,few,CASSQDRVYYNEQFF,TGCGCCAGCAGCCAAGACAGGGTCTACTACAATGAGCAGTTCTTC
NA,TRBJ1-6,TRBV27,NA,CASSFSVGGQNNSPLHF,TGTGCCAGCAGTTTTTCGGTCGGAGGGCAAAATAATTCACCCCTCCACTTT
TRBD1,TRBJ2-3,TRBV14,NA,CASSQDRGWDRETDTQYF,TGTGCCAGCAGCCAAGATAGAGGTTGGGACAGGGAGACAGATACGCAGTATTTT
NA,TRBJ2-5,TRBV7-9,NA,CASSLGQPETQYF,TGTGCCAGCAGCTTAGGACAGCCCGAGACCCAGTACTTC
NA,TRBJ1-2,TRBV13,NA,CASSSTVGYTF,TGTGCCAGCAGCTCCACAGTGGGCTACACCTTC
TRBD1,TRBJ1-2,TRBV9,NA,CASSPHRGQAYGYTF,TGTGCCAGCAGCCCCCACAGGGGACAGGCTTATGGCTACACCTTC
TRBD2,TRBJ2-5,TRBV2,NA,CASTRDYTQETQYF,TGTGCCAGCACCCGGGACTACACCCAAGAGACCCAGTACTTC
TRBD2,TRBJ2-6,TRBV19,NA,CASSIVLLAAAGANVLTF,TGTGCCAGTAGTATAGTCCTACTAGCGGCGGCTGGGGCCAACGTCCTGACTTTC
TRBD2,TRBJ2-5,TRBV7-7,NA,CASSFAGDETQYF,TGTGCTAGCAGCTTCGCGGGAGACGAGACCCAGTACTTC
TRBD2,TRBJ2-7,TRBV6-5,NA,CASSYYGGAYEQYF,TGTGCCAGCAGTTACTACGGGGGGGCCTACGAGCAGTACTTC
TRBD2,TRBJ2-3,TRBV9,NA,CASSVVGRRTDTQYF,TGTGCCAGCAGCGTAGTCGGGAGGCGTACAGATACGCAGTATTTT
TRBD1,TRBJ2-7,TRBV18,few,CASSPPDREGEQYF,TGTGCCAGCTCACCACCGGACAGGGAAGGAGAGCAGTACTTC
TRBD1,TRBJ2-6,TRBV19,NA,CASRTGGTGANVLTF,TGTGCCAGTCGGACAGGGGGGACTGGGGCCAACGTCCTGACTTTC